Listed here is a single TCR beta chain. CDR1 and CDR2 from the germline V gene are KGHSH and LQKENI. With V trimmed by 3 bases and J by 6 bases, 13 bases remained unmatched. The CDR3 runs 17 residues. The source of the sample is a study of T cell changes during pregnancy in multiple sclerosis. Clones were read by immunoSEQ multiplex PCR, and TCRdb kept only the in-frame ones, dropping some. The data contain 70,000 to 95,000 clones, 90% to 95% of them seen just once; the ten biggest clones take up 2.5%. The sample consisted of peripheral blood, taken in the second trimester of pregnancy. The chain combines TRBV18 with TRBJ2-3; 9 bases map to TRBD1. This sequence was found in a female donor with multiple sclerosis, enrolled in a pregnancy study. The DNA of the CDR3 is TGTGCCAGCTCACCGAATACCGGGACAGGGTTGGGTGATACGCAGTATTTT. Its protein product is CASSPNTGTGLGDTQYF. The full variable domain, in which reference TRBV18 and TRBJ2-3 provide the parts outside the CDR3, is NAGVMQNPRHLVRRRGQEARLRCSPMKGHSHVYWYRQLPEEGLKFMVYLQKENIIDESGMPKERFSAEFPKEGPSILRIQQVVRGDSAAYFCASSPNTGTGLGDTQYFGPGTRLTVL.